This TCR beta chain was identified during a study of T-cell memory formation after mild COVID-19. Study summary: Each donor largely had its own TCR clusters.

A single record per CDR3 protein comes from TCRdb applying MiXCR to the 5' RACE reads. The sample comprises just under 150,000 distinct CDR3 sequences, about 6% of which are singletons, and 2% to 2.5% rests with the top ten. Between the trimmed V and J ends, which lost 0 bases and 3 bases, there was a span of 8 bases. This CDR3 region has 13 residues. Germline V gene sequence: CDR1 DFQATT, CDR2 SNEGSKA (reference sequence). The material sequenced was PBMCs or a T cell subset sorted from them (not recorded which). This clonotype was sampled from an adult woman who had mild COVID-19 (a few samples of this study predate the infection). Cell type and time point are not known. The J gene is TRBJ1-2, the V gene TRBV20-1; D perhaps matches TRBD1 (5 bases). The CDR3 nucleotides are TGCAGTGCTAGAGATTGGGACGACTATGGCTACACCTTC. This gives the protein CSARDWDDYGYTF.